Below, one TCR beta chain is given with its context. The target antigen is unknown. This specimen comes from a study of Ad26.COV2.S vaccination and SARS-CoV-2 variants. Study at large: Donor was assigned to the Ad26.COV2.S arm of trial COV1001. Study findings and constraints: Vaccine and placebo recipients had similar non-spike TCR breadth. People who got the vaccine had more spike-specific TCR breadth than people who got placebo.

The method was immunoSEQ multiplex PCR; TCRdb's version includes in-frame clones alone and lacks a portion of them. The table lists approximately 420,000 clones, roughly 90% of them singletons. This sample's treatment: approximately 18 received Ad26.COV2.S at low or high dose, single or two shots; 5 received placebo; per-sample allocation not given. The study sampled participants on day 63 after the first vaccine or placebo injection. CDR3 length: 14 residues. Germline V gene data show CDR1 as MDHEN and CDR2 as SYDVKM. V gave up 6 bases and J gave up 5 bases; unmatched junction bases: 6. The source material was peripheral blood, sampled in a trial of Ad26.COV2.S vaccine versus placebo. This receptor was obtained from a person aged 18-60 years who received the Ad26.COV2.S COVID-19 vaccine or a placebo. The rearrangement joins TRBV28 to TRBJ2-2, with TRBD1 identical over 7 bases. CDR3 nucleotides: TGTGCCAGCAGCGACAGGGTCAGGACCGGGGAGCTGTTTTTT. Protein product: CASSDRVRTGELFF.